These 14 T cell receptor beta chains came from one sample sequenced in a study of T-cell reconstitution after alpha-beta-depleted transplantation in children. Using unique molecular identifiers, the investigators prepared the TCRbeta library. Each CDR3 protein gets one entry after TCRdb re-called the PCR reads with MiXCR. The sample includes about 980,000 distinct CDR3 sequences, roughly 31% of them seen just once. The specimen was PBMCs, mostly from graft donor cells, collected 360 days after TCRalphabeta/CD19-depleted stem cell transplant. The receptor source for this set is a boy under two years old who had a stem cell transplant for SCID, so the T cells may come from the graft donor.

The V gene is TRBV29-1, the J gene TRBJ2-1; D perhaps matches TRBD1 (6 bases). Per the germline V gene, CDR1 is SQVTM and CDR2 is ANQGSEA. The CDR3 is made up of 14 amino acids. Trimming removed 3 bases at V and 12 bases at J, with 21 bases between. Written as DNA, the CDR3 is TGCAGCGTTGACTATGGCAGGGGTGTTTATGGGCAGTTCTTC. Its translation: CSVDYGRGVYGQFF.

In its sample, this clonotype was seen a few times. V usage is TRBV29-1 and J usage is TRBJ1-2; 7 bases are shared with TRBD1. CDR3 length: 14 amino acids. Germline CDR1 reads SQVTM; CDR2 reads ANQGSEA. Trimming took 4 bases from V and 11 from J; bases not matched to a gene: 16. The CDR3 sequence: CSVVPPVWQGDYTF. DNA for the CDR3: TGCAGCGTTGTTCCTCCGGTCTGGCAGGGGGATTACACCTTC. The full variable domain, rest sourced from reference TRBV29-1 and TRBJ1-2, is SAVISQKPSRDICQRGTSLTIQCQVDSQVTMMFWYRQQPGQSLTLIATANQGSEATYESGFVIDKFPISRPNLTFSTLTVSNMSPEDSSIYLCSVVPPVWQGDYTFGSGTRLTVV.

This chain uses TRBV7-2 with TRBJ2-1; D gene unclear. CDR3 size: 15 residues. The V end was cut by 1 base, the J end by 4 bases, with 11 bases between. Germline V gene sequence: CDR1 SGHTA, CDR2 FQGNSA. This chain's CDR3 is CASSLESVVYNEQFF. Written as DNA, the CDR3 is TGTGCCAGCAGCTTAGAATCGGTGGTGTACAATGAGCAGTTCTTC.

The genes are TRBV15 and TRBJ1-2; D is uncertain. The CDR3 extends over 13 amino acids. Germline CDR1 and CDR2: LNHNV and YYDKDF (reference sequence). V was cut by 1 base and J by 2 bases, with 5 bases left in between. CDR3 in amino acids: CATSRVGNYGYTF. The CDR3 region has the DNA TGTGCCACCAGCAGAGTCGGGAACTATGGCTACACCTTC.

The chain is built from TRBV25-1 and TRBJ2-7; D is unclear. The CDR3 totals 15 residues. The germline CDR1 and CDR2 sequences are MGHDK and SYGVNS. V shed 5 bases and J shed 0 bases, with 14 bases lying between them. The CDR3 loop is CASSNQRPASYEQYF. CDR3 nucleotides: TGTGCCAGCAGTAACCAACGGCCCGCCTCCTACGAGCAGTACTTC.

This clonotype was counted many times. The chain employs TRBV11-2 and TRBJ2-7; D is unresolved. Trimming cost V 1 base and J 0 bases, with 10 bases left between them. The V gene's germline CDR1 is SGHAT and CDR2 FQNNGV. The CDR3 is made up of 15 amino acids. DNA of the CDR3: TGTGCCAGCAGCTTAGGGGCCCCGGGCTCCTACGAGCAGTACTTC. It encodes CASSLGAPGSYEQYF.

This clonotype has ten or more counts. The V call is TRBV29-1, the J call TRBJ2-3, with TRBD2 matching over 8 bases. This CDR3 has 16 amino acids. The germline V gene encodes CDR1 SQVTM and CDR2 ANQGSEA. V trimming: 4 bases; J trimming: 6 bases; junction bases outside the gene matches: 15. Here the CDR3 DNA reads TGCAGCGTTGGCCCCCCGACGGGGGGGCCCGGGGATACGCAGTATTTT. It specifies CSVGPPTGGPGDTQYF.

This rearrangement joins TRBV2 to TRBJ2-1; D may be TRBD2 (5 bases). The CDR3 spans 14 residues. The germline V gene has CDR1 SNHLY and CDR2 FYNNEI. V was cut by 6 bases and J by 4 bases, with 13 bases left in between. The CDR3 DNA is TGTGCCAGCAGGACGGAGGATACATACAATGAGCAGTTCTTC. Its protein is CASRTEDTYNEQFF.

The rearrangement joins TRBV6-5 to TRBJ2-1; 8 bases map to TRBD1. Unmatched junction bases numbered 7, after V lost 0 bases and J lost 6 bases. Germline-derived CDR1 and CDR2 are MNHEY and SVGAGI. CDR3 length: 16 amino acids. The CDR3 DNA is TGTGCCAGCAGTTACTCTACAGGGGGACGAGGCAATGAGCAGTTCTTC. Protein: CASSYSTGGRGNEQFF.

The CDR3 loop reads CASSFYPLGSYEQYF. The CDR3 DNA follows: TGTGCCAGCAGCTTCTACCCCCTGGGATCCTACGAGCAGTACTTC. The rearrangement links TRBV11-2 to TRBJ2-7; D remains ambiguous. The CDR3 length is 15 residues. The germline V and J ends were trimmed by 3 bases and 1 base, with 13 bases remaining between them. The germline gives CDR1 SGHAT, CDR2 FQNNGV.

The chain is built from TRBV5-1 and TRBJ1-5; a weak D match, TRBD1 (6 bases). The CDR3 spans 15 residues. Trimming pared 3 bases from V and 3 bases from J, leaving 13 bases between. CDR1 is SGHRS and CDR2 is YFSETQ in the germline V gene. The DNA of the CDR3 is TGCGCCAGCAGCTCCGGGGGCCAGAACAATCAGCCCCAGCATTTT. This codes for CASSSGGQNNQPQHF.

The V gene is TRBV9, the J gene TRBJ1-1; D remains ambiguous. Germline values: CDR1 SGDLS, CDR2 YYNGEE. The CDR3 has 14 residues. Trimming took 4 bases from V and 5 from J, leaving 15 bases between them. Written as DNA, the CDR3 is TGTGCCAGCAGCCACCTCCCAGGTGGAACTGAAGCTTTCTTT. This codes for CASSHLPGGTEAFF.

This chain connects TRBV5-1 to TRBJ2-7; TRBD2 aligns across 9 bases. This CDR3 has 17 amino acids. Germline trimming cut 6 bases from V and 0 bases from J; bases unmatched to any gene: 13. Germline CDR1 reads SGHRS; CDR2 reads YFSETQ. CDR3 DNA: TGCGCCAGCAAGAAGGGACTAGCCTCGAGGAGCTCCTACGAGCAGTACTTC. Its translation: CASKKGLASRSSYEQYF.

J is TRBJ1-4 and V is TRBV7-9; no definite D call. Trimming shortened V by 5 bases and J by 0 bases, and 10 bases separated the two germline ends. CDR1 and CDR2 from the germline V gene are SEHNR and FQNEAQ (reference sequence). CDR3 length: 15 amino acids. The CDR3 sequence: CASSPTVTTNEKLFF. CDR3 nucleotides: TGTGCCAGCAGCCCTACCGTCACAACTAATGAAAAACTGTTTTTT.